This T cell receptor beta chain emerged from a study of blood T cell repertoires in COVID-19 (dated by TCRdb to about 2020). Regarding the complete study: Samples from collaborators originated in the United States, Italy and Spain and spanned both the acute and convalescent phases of COVID-19. Where HLA class I and class II types were available, the types were taken from metadata supplied by the sample provider, not from assay-based typing. The repertoires were released in a freely available public database intended as a resource for research on the immune response to SARS-CoV-2. The material from the prospective study consisted of cDNA or gDNA derived from T cells, B-cell-depleted T cells, or PBMCs. A de-identified subject ID, COVID-19 status, age in years and sex were almost always included in the sample metadata. The samples were drawn from two sources: the first 160 participants of the ongoing ImmuneRACE study, and 1,000 to 1,500 subjects contributed by 6 global collaborators. The dataset comprised deeply sampled blood TCRbeta repertoires from subjects exposed to, actively infected with, or recovered from COVID-19.

In Seattle, one collaborating source enrolled patients while the infection was active and tracked those patients longitudinally over the course of disease. The collaborating institutions used their own protocols to collect whole blood in K2EDTA tubes. For TCRbeta analysis, collaborators shipped samples in one of three forms: frozen whole blood, isolated PBMCs, or DNA extracted from either of those sample types. At the junction V is shortened by 4 bases and J by 6 bases; bases outside the gene matches: 5. Per the germline V gene, SGHRS is the CDR1 and YFSETQ is the CDR2. The CDR3 contains 15 residues, cysteine and phenylalanine counted. The DNA shown is the 45-base CDR3, in frame from base 1. What the work shows at the level of the full study, not this receptor alone: The quantity of clinical and demographic metadata differed by source and by participant and was supplied without curation.

TCRbeta CDR3 regions were amplified from genomic DNA by means of the immunoSEQ Assay, a bias-controlled multiplex PCR. The original pipeline was this. Within the assay, amplification of reference gene primers was used to estimate how many nucleated cells each sample contained. Sequence reads were collapsed and filtered to measure the absolute abundance of every unique TCRbeta CDR3 rearrangement. For each sample, productive Simpson clonality was calculated as the square root of Simpson's diversity index across productive rearrangements. What TCRdb holds here is the immuneACCESS table cut down to in-frame rearrangements. Part of the clones is not present; checked against another copy, under half of the missing clones reflect an unresolved V gene, and the others are unexplained. V, J and clone size are those of that table, while D and trimming were read from the DNA. Within this sample are 150,000 to 180,000 clones, with approximately 83% of them counted one time only. The top ten constitute about 12% of the sample.

As to this clone: No antigen is known for it. The record has no base qualities; no much larger clone is one base away.

Sequenced input: peripheral blood. This TCR derives from a woman in her sixties with COVID-19, enrolled during active disease. The V and J genes are TRBV5-1 and TRBJ2-1, with 12 bases aligning to TRBD2. The DNA reads as follows: TGCGCCAGCAGCGTACTAGCGGGAGGAGGCAATGAGCAGTTCTTC. Translated, this is CASSVLAGGGNEQFF.